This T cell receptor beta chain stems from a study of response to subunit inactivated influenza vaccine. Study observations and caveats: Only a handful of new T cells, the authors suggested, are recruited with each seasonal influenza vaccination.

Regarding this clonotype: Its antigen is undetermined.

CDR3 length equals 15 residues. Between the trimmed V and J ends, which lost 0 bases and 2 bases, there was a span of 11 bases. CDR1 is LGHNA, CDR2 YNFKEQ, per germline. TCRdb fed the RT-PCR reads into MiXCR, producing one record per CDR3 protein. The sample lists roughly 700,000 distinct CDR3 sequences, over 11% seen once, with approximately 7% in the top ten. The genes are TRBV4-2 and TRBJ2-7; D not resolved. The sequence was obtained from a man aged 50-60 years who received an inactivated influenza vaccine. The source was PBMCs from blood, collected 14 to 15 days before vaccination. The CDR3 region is CASSQDLYSTYEQYF. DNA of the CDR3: TGTGCCAGCAGCCAAGATCTTTACAGTACCTACGAGCAGTACTTC.